A selection of T cell receptor beta chains follows, all from one sample in a study of blood T cell repertoires in COVID-19. Measured with immunoSEQ multiplex PCR; TCRdb has only the in-frame clones, and not every one. The sample has hundreds of thousands of clones; about 84% are singletons. Material: PBMCs or T cells enriched from blood (not recorded which). These receptors all stem from a woman aged 40-49 years with acute COVID-19. CDR3s include the opening cysteine and the closing phenylalanine or tryptophan. D genes are given only for firm matches. The size of a clone is reported for some rows only, either as once, few or many, or as a class for expanded clones.

size,D,J,V,DNA,CDR3
-,-,TRBJ1-4,TRBV28,TGTGCCAGCAGCCCCCAGAGGGAAGAAAAACTGTTTTTT,CASSPQREEKLFF
-,TRBD2,TRBJ2-1,TRBV14,TGTGCCAGCAGCTCCCTTAGCGGGGTAGGGGATGAGCAGTTCTTC,CASSSLSGVGDEQFF
-,TRBD1,TRBJ1-3,TRBV3-1/TRBV3-2,TGTGCCAGCAGCCCCCGGGACAGGGAAAGTTCAATATATTTT,CASSPRDRESSIYF
-,TRBD1,TRBJ1-2,TRBV19,TGTGCCAGTAGCGGACAGGTTGGCCCCTATGGCTACACCTTC,CASSGQVGPYGYTF
-,-,TRBJ2-1,TRBV20-1,TGCAGTGCTGGCCGGGGGTATGAGCAGTTCTTC,CSAGRGYEQFF
-,-,TRBJ1-2,TRBV16,TGTGCCAGCAGCCACCCCTTGTTGGCCAGGGAAGGTGGCTACACCTTC,CASSHPLLAREGGYTF
-,-,TRBJ2-7,TRBV29-1,TGCAGCGTTTTGGACAGAGCAGCCTACGAGCAGTACTTC,CSVLDRAAYEQYF
-,TRBD2,TRBJ2-1,TRBV9,TGTGCCAGCAGCATCCGAGCGGGAGGGCCTCAGAATGAGCAGTTCTTC,CASSIRAGGPQNEQFF
-,TRBD2,TRBJ2-7,TRBV2,TGTGCCAGCAGCCTAAACCTCGGGCGGGAGTCGCTCTCCTACGAGCAGTACTTC,CASSLNLGRESLSYEQYF
-,TRBD1,TRBJ1-6,TRBV3-1/TRBV3-2,TGTGCCAGCAGCCAGGGTTGGACAGGGTCCCATTCACCCCTCCACTTT,CASSQGWTGSHSPLHF
-,-,TRBJ2-1,TRBV4-3,TGCGCCAGCAGCCAAGAGTATTCTAGACATGAGCAGTTCTTC,CASSQEYSRHEQFF
-,TRBD1,TRBJ1-5,TRBV6-5,TGTGCCAGCAGTCCCACAGGGGGCGATCAGCCCCAGCATTTT,CASSPTGGDQPQHF
-,-,TRBJ2-7,TRBV20-1,TGCAGTGCTAGTAACAGGGGGGGTGGCTACGAGCAGTACTTC,CSASNRGGGYEQYF
-,-,TRBJ2-2,TRBV7-9,TGTGCCAGCAGGCGAGGGTCCGGGGAGCTGTTTTTT,CASRRGSGELFF
-,-,TRBJ1-1,TRBV10-1,TGCGCCAGCAGTGAGAGGGACTATAAGGCTGAAGCTTTCTTT,CASSERDYKAEAFF
-,-,TRBJ1-5,TRBV27,TGTGCCAGCAGTTCGGGGGTTCGGCAGCCCCAGCATTTT,CASSSGVRQPQHF
once,-,TRBJ1-5,TRBV19,TGTGCCAGTAGTCCAACGGGGGGACAGCCCCAGCATTTT,CASSPTGGQPQHF
-,TRBD1,TRBJ2-6,TRBV5-1,TGCGCCAGCAGCGGGGACAGGGCTGGGGCCAACGTCCTGACTTTC,CASSGDRAGANVLTF
few,TRBD2,TRBJ2-1,TRBV11-2,TGTGCCAGCAGCTCGCGACTAGCGGGGAGGAATGAGCAGTTCTTC,CASSSRLAGRNEQFF
-,TRBD1,TRBJ1-5,TRBV28,TGTGCCAGCAGGTCGACAGGGGATCAGCCCCAGCATTTT,CASRSTGDQPQHF
-,-,TRBJ2-3,TRBV3-1/TRBV3-2,TGTGCCAGCAGCCAACAAACTCCTGGAACAGGCACAGATACGCAGTATTTT,CASSQQTPGTGTDTQYF
-,TRBD2,TRBJ2-7,TRBV28,TGTGCCAGCAGTTTAGGGCTAGCGGGGGTCGAGCAGTACTTC,CASSLGLAGVEQYF
few,-,TRBJ1-1,TRBV5-1,TGCGCCAGCAGCTTTCAGCGGGGTACTGAAGCTTTCTTT,CASSFQRGTEAFF
once,TRBD1,TRBJ1-5,TRBV7-2,TGTGCCAGCAGCTTAGGGGACAGGGCTCAGCCCCAGCATTTT,CASSLGDRAQPQHF
-,-,TRBJ2-1,TRBV6-4,TGTGCCAGCAGTGAAGCCTCGTACAATGAGCAGTTCTTC,CASSEASYNEQFF